These 32 T cell receptor beta chains came from one sample sequenced in a study of OX40 agonist ivuxolimab in advanced cancers. Produced via immunoSEQ multiplex PCR; TCRdb's table is partial and in-frame only. The sample holds tens of thousands of clones, over 75% seen once. The source was CD4+ or CD8+ T cells sorted from blood, collected in a trial of the OX40 agonist ivuxolimab. These receptor sequences come from an adult with an advanced solid tumor such as melanoma, head and neck, liver or kidney cancer.

The J gene is TRBJ1-1, the V gene TRBV6-5; 11 nucleotides line up with TRBD1. The J segment lost 3 bases and the V segment lost 8 bases, leaving 2 bases of the junction unmatched. The CDR3 is 13 residues long. Germline-derived CDR1 and CDR2 are MNHEY and SVGAGI. CDR3 nucleotide sequence: TGTGCCAGCGGGACAGGGGGTCACACTGAAGCTTTCTTT. It translates to CASGTGGHTEAFF.

The chain uses TRBV5-4 and TRBJ2-7; 9 bases match TRBD1. Germline lookup yields CDR1 SGHNT and CDR2 YYREEE (reference sequence). This CDR3 has 15 residues. J gave up 3 bases and V 3 bases, and 7 bases lay outside the gene matches. CDR3 nucleotide sequence: TGTGCCAGCAGCTCCCGGGACAGGGTTTACTACGAGCAGTACTTC. This encodes CASSSRDRVYYEQYF.

The chain carries TRBV6-5 and TRBJ1-2; 8 bases fit TRBD1. Germline values: CDR1 MNHEY, CDR2 SVGAGI. V lost 4 bases, J lost 3 bases, and 4 bases stayed unmatched. This CDR3 contains 14 residues. CDR3 coding DNA: TGTGCCAGCAGTTTCCTGACAGGGGACTATGGCTACACCTTC. This sequence encodes CASSFLTGDYGYTF.

This clone was detected only a few times. This chain joins TRBV10-1 and TRBJ1-1; a weak D match, TRBD1 (5 bases). CDR1 is WNHNN and CDR2 is SYGVQD in the germline V gene (reference sequence). There are 14 residues in the CDR3. V dropped 4 bases and J dropped 5 bases, with 14 bases sitting between them. DNA of the CDR3: TGCGCCAGCAGTGTTTCGGGGGTGGGGACTGAAGCTTTCTTT. Its translation: CASSVSGVGTEAFF.

The gene calls are TRBV25-1 and TRBJ1-2, with D possibly TRBD1 on 5 matching bases. The CDR3 sequence is 17 residues long. With 0 bases removed from V and 3 bases from J, the gap between germline ends came to 17 bases. Germline loops: CDR1 MGHDK, CDR2 SYGVNS. The DNA of the CDR3 is TGTGCCAGCAGTGAATATTGGCAGGGATGGGAGGACTATGGCTACACCTTC. This translates into CASSEYWQGWEDYGYTF.

This chain joins TRBV28 and TRBJ2-5; 7 positions match TRBD1. The J call could be wrong; TRBJ2-7 is a better fit for the DNA end. This CDR3 spans 15 amino acids. The germline V gene encodes CDR1 MDHEN and CDR2 SYDVKM. The CDR3 nucleotides read TGTGCCAGCAGTTTTTTACAGGGGACCTCCTACGAGCAGTACTTC. As protein: CASSFLQGTSYEQYF.

The chain recombines TRBV2 with TRBJ2-7, with 11 bases fitting TRBD2. Trimming cost V 8 bases and J 0 bases; bases outside gene matches: 6. The CDR3 loop spans 15 amino acids. Germline V gene sequence: CDR1 SNHLY, CDR2 FYNNEI. CDR3 coding DNA: TGTGCCAGCGACCCAACTAGCGGGAGCTCCTACGAGCAGTACTTC. Amino acids: CASDPTSGSSYEQYF.

The rearrangement uses TRBV30 and TRBJ1-2; D not certain. Germline CDR1 is GTSNPN and CDR2 is SVGIG (reference sequence). The CDR3 spans 11 residues. The V gene lost 1 base and the J gene lost 8 bases, with 8 bases spanning the gap. The CDR3 sequence: CAWSGGVGYTF. The CDR3 DNA sequence: TGTGCCTGGAGTGGTGGCGTGGGCTACACCTTC.

This chain uses TRBV4-3 with TRBJ2-1, with a possible D match to TRBD2 (6 bases). The length of the CDR3 is 16 residues. CDR1 is LGHNA and CDR2 is YSLEER in the germline V gene. Trimming cost V 4 bases and J 2 bases, with 15 bases left between them. The CDR3 nucleotides read TGCGCCAGCAGCCCGGGGAGGCTGGCCCCCTACAATGAGCAGTTCTTC. Translated: CASSPGRLAPYNEQFF.

The chain uses TRBV9 and TRBJ2-7, with D possibly matching TRBD1 (6 bases). Per germline, CDR1 SGDLS and CDR2 YYNGEE. V was clipped by 0 bases and J by 7 bases, with 23 bases between them. This CDR3 has 17 residues. The CDR3 protein is CASSVATEGVILREQYF. CDR3 bases: TGTGCCAGCAGCGTAGCTACTGAGGGGGTAATACTTAGAGAGCAGTACTTC. The full variable domain, completed using reference TRBV9 and TRBJ2-7, is DSGVTQTPKHLITATGQRVTLRCSPRSGDLSVYWYQQSLDQGLQFLIQYYNGEERAKGNILERFSAQQFPDLHSELNLSSLELGDSALYFCASSVATEGVILREQYFGPGTRLTVT.

This clone has only one observation. This rearrangement joins TRBV7-8 to TRBJ2-1; 9 bases are a match to TRBD2. V trimming: 6 bases; J trimming: 1 base; junction bases outside the gene matches: 4. CDR3 length equals 15 residues. In germline, CDR1 is SGHVS, CDR2 FQNEAQ. The CDR3 here is CASSFSGSSYNEQFF. CDR3 coding DNA: TGTGCCAGCAGTTTTAGCGGGAGTTCCTACAATGAGCAGTTCTTC.

The chain couples TRBV7-2 to TRBJ2-1; 11 nucleotides line up with TRBD1. J gave up 8 bases and V 5 bases, and 8 bases lay outside the gene matches. Germline V lookup: CDR1 SGHTA, CDR2 FQGNSA. CDR3 length: 15 residues. The CDR3 DNA is TGTGCCAGCAGCCTGGGACAGGGGGTCATGGATGAGCAGTTCTTC. Amino acids: CASSLGQGVMDEQFF.

The sample holds one count of this clone. This rearrangement joins TRBV7-9 to TRBJ2-7; the match to TRBD2 covers 8 bases. CDR1 SEHNR and CDR2 FQNEAQ come from the germline V gene (reference sequence). This CDR3 is 15 amino acids long. J lost 5 bases, V lost 6 bases, and 12 bases had no gene match. The CDR3 region is CASRATGLEVDEQYF. The CDR3 bases are TGTGCCAGCAGAGCCACGGGACTAGAGGTCGACGAGCAGTACTTC.

The V and J genes are TRBV16 and TRBJ2-2, with D tentatively TRBD2 (6 bases). V was cut by 2 bases and J by 4 bases, with 8 bases left in between. Germline-derived CDR1 and CDR2 are KGHSY and FQNENV. This CDR3 contains 14 residues. The CDR3 bases are TGTGCCAGCAGCCAACGGGAGACCACCGGGGAGCTGTTTTTT. The encoded protein is CASSQRETTGELFF.

The chain links TRBV18 to TRBJ2-1; no definite D call. V lost 4 bases to trimming and J lost 0 bases, with 13 bases between them. The CDR3 has 16 residues. CDR1 is KGHSH and CDR2 is LQKENI in the germline V gene. The CDR3 region is CASSLNARTSYNEQFF. CDR3 nucleotide sequence: TGTGCCAGCTCACTGAACGCGCGGACCTCCTACAATGAGCAGTTCTTC.

This chain links TRBV5-4 with TRBJ1-2; 9 bases map to TRBD1. V shed 4 bases and J 3 bases; nucleotides not matched to a gene: 16. Per the germline V gene, CDR1 is SGHNT and CDR2 is YYREEE (reference sequence). The CDR3 has 18 amino acids. DNA of the CDR3: TGTGCCAGCAGCAAAAATATGGGACAGGGATGGGAAGACTATGGCTACACCTTC. This gives the protein CASSKNMGQGWEDYGYTF.

In DNA, the CDR3 is TGCGCCAGCAGCGAGGGGCCATATACAGATACGCAGTATTTT. The encoded protein is CASSEGPYTDTQYF. The chain is built from TRBV5-1 and TRBJ2-3, with D possibly being TRBD1 or TRBD2 (5 bases each). The CDR3 length is 14 residues. The V end lost 4 bases, the J end lost 3 bases, and 12 bases lay between the germline ends. The V gene's germline CDR1 is SGHRS and CDR2 YFSETQ.

The chain carries TRBV27 and TRBJ2-7; D is unresolved. Between the trimmed V and J ends, which lost 7 bases and 6 bases, there was a span of 10 bases. This CDR3 has 11 amino acids. Germline lookup yields CDR1 MNHEY and CDR2 SMNVEV (reference sequence). The CDR3 sequence: CASNLGSEQYF. The CDR3 DNA is TGTGCCAGCAATTTGGGAAGCGAGCAGTACTTC.

The chain has TRBV7-6 and TRBJ2-7, with TRBD2 identical over 9 bases. The V segment lost 5 bases and the J segment 4 bases; nucleotides outside the gene matches: 15. The CDR3 contains 17 residues. CDR1 is SGHVS and CDR2 is FNYEAQ in the germline V gene. CDR3 sequence (DNA): TGTGCCAGCAGCCCCGCATGGATTAGCGGGAGTGGTTACGAGCAGTACTTC. It yields the protein CASSPAWISGSGYEQYF. Based on the CDR3 plus reference TRBV7-6 and TRBJ2-7, the full variable domain is GAGVSQSPRYKVTKRGQDVALRCDPISGHVSLYWYRQALGQGPEFLTYFNYEAQQDKSGLPNDRFSAERPEGSISTLTIQRTEQRDSAMYRCASSPAWISGSGYEQYFGPGTRLTVT.

This clone was counted once. This sequence joins TRBV7-6 and TRBJ2-1, with 8 bases aligning to TRBD2. The CDR3 consists of 19 residues. Germline V gene data show CDR1 as SGHVS and CDR2 as FNYEAQ. Germline trimming cut 0 bases from V and 0 bases from J; bases unmatched to any gene: 10. This CDR3 is CASSLASGINPSSYNEQFF. Here the CDR3 DNA reads TGTGCCAGCAGCTTAGCTAGCGGGATTAATCCGAGCTCCTACAATGAGCAGTTCTTC.

The CDR3 region has the DNA TGTGCCAGCAGTGATACAGGGGCCGAGCAGTACTTC. It specifies CASSDTGAEQYF. The rearrangement links TRBV25-1 to TRBJ2-7; TRBD1 matches at 7 bases. Losses at the gene ends were 3 bases for V and 6 bases for J; bases not matched to a gene: 2. The CDR3 consists of 12 residues. Germline V gives CDR1 MGHDK, CDR2 SYGVNS.

This chain connects TRBV4-1 to TRBJ2-5; maybe TRBD2 (6 bases). V was cut by 1 base and J by 2 bases, with 11 bases left in between. The germline V gene encodes CDR1 MGHRA and CDR2 YSYEKL. The CDR3 is 15 residues long. The CDR3 DNA follows: TGCGCCAGCAGCCAAGGGCATAGCGGACAAGAGACCCAGTACTTC. It encodes CASSQGHSGQETQYF.

The count of this clone is one. V is TRBV10-3 and J is TRBJ2-2; 9 bases are shared with TRBD2. V was clipped by 0 bases and J by 0 bases; unmatched bases: 11. This CDR3 has 20 amino acids. In germline, CDR1 is ENHRY, CDR2 SYGVKD. CDR3 DNA: TGTGCCATCAGTGAGTCACTTACTAGCGGGCGAACTTCGAACACCGGGGAGCTGTTTTTT. This sequence encodes CAISESLTSGRTSNTGELFF.

The V call is TRBV5-1, the J call TRBJ2-2; D is unresolved. This CDR3 has 15 amino acids. The V gene's germline CDR1 is SGHRS and CDR2 YFSETQ. Trimming removed 3 bases at V and 4 bases at J, with 13 bases between. The CDR3 spells CASSSGARPTGELFF. The CDR3 region has the DNA TGCGCCAGCAGCTCAGGTGCTAGGCCCACCGGGGAGCTGTTTTTT.

This sequence joins TRBV11-3 and TRBJ1-2; 8 nucleotides align to TRBD1. V was clipped by 5 bases and J by 3 bases; unmatched bases: 5. Germline V gives CDR1 SGHNT, CDR2 YENEEA. The CDR3 has 14 residues. Written as DNA, the CDR3 is TGTGCCAGCAGCCCCCCGGACAGGGACTATGGCTACACCTTC. Translation: CASSPPDRDYGYTF.

The rearrangement joins TRBV29-1 to TRBJ1-2; the D is unclear. The CDR3 is made up of 13 amino acids. CDR1 and CDR2 from the germline V gene are SQVTM and ANQGSEA. V was shortened by 2 bases and J by 4 bases, with 11 bases between the two germline ends. The CDR3 loop is CSVENPLSYGYTF. CDR3 sequence (DNA): TGCAGCGTTGAAAATCCGCTCTCCTATGGCTACACCTTC.

The chain couples TRBV19 to TRBJ2-3; D might be TRBD1 (7 bases). Looked up from germline, CDR1 is LNHDA and CDR2 is SQIVND (reference sequence). The V gene lost 1 base and the J gene lost 0 bases, with 14 bases spanning the gap. The CDR3 has 17 amino acids. The CDR3 coding sequence is TGTGCCAGTAGTATAGCGGAGGGGGCGGGTAGCACAGATACGCAGTATTTT. It yields the protein CASSIAEGAGSTDTQYF.

The rearrangement uses TRBV6-5 and TRBJ2-1, with D perhaps assigned TRBD1 or TRBD2 (5 bases each). CDR3 length: 13 residues. V gave up 9 bases and J gave up 6 bases, with 15 bases separating them. Germline assignment: CDR1 MNHEY and CDR2 SVGAGI. The CDR3 DNA is TGTGCCAGTAGGGACCAACCTTCCAATGAGCAGTTCTTC. Protein: CASRDQPSNEQFF.

The chain employs TRBV6-1 and TRBJ2-7; 11 bases align to TRBD2. In germline, CDR1 is MNHNS, CDR2 SASEGT. The CDR3 runs 14 residues. The J segment lost 2 bases and the V segment lost 7 bases, leaving 4 bases of the junction unmatched. CDR3 bases: TGTGCCAGCAACCCGGGACTAGCGGCCTACGAGCAGTACTTC. It specifies CASNPGLAAYEQYF.

This clone was found once. The genes are TRBV4-3 and TRBJ2-3; TRBD2 might be the D (7 bases). V was trimmed by 4 bases and J by 3 bases, leaving 23 bases between them. Germline V CDR1 and CDR2: LGHNA, YSLEER. This CDR3 region has 18 residues. CDR3 loop: CASSPDRRVGGVTDTQYF. Written as DNA, the CDR3 is TGCGCCAGCAGCCCAGATCGGAGGGTAGGGGGGGTGACAGATACGCAGTATTTT.

This clone is deemed medium-sized. This chain uses TRBV19 with TRBJ1-1; D remains unclear. Germline assignment: CDR1 LNHDA and CDR2 SQIVND (reference sequence). The CDR3 has 15 residues. Trimming removed 3 bases at V and 1 base at J, with 12 bases between. CDR3 nucleotides: TGTGCCAGTAGTATCGGACCGGCGGGGAACACTGAAGCTTTCTTT. Its protein product is CASSIGPAGNTEAFF.

J is TRBJ2-7 and V is TRBV30; the match to TRBD1 covers 7 bases. Trimming took 1 base from V and 2 from J; bases not matched to a gene: 11. The CDR3 is 16 amino acids. Germline CDR1 reads GTSNPN; CDR2 reads SVGIG (reference sequence). CDR3 sequence: CAWSGLGQEIAYEQYF. The CDR3 DNA sequence: TGTGCCTGGAGTGGGCTCGGACAGGAGATCGCCTACGAGCAGTACTTC.